This TCR beta chain was retrieved from a study of PD-1 blockade in mismatch repair-deficient tumors. Germline CDR1 MDHEN, CDR2 SYDVKM. Losses at the gene ends were 6 bases for V and 7 bases for J; bases not matched to a gene: 13. The CDR3 totals 15 residues. The assay was immunoSEQ multiplex PCR, and TCRdb's table has in-frame clones only and misses some. The sample gives tens of thousands of clones, roughly 80% of which show up once; approximately 5% is in the top ten. The sequence was collected from an adult with mismatch repair-deficient cancer. The chain is built from TRBV28 and TRBJ1-2, with 8 bases matching TRBD1. Sequencing used peripheral blood, obtained 44 weeks after starting pembrolizumab. The CDR3 sequence: CASRTRTGREFGYTF. CDR3 DNA sequence: TGTGCCAGCAGAACTAGGACAGGGCGTGAGTTTGGCTACACCTTC.